The 27 T cell receptor beta chains below all came from one sample that was sequenced in a study of blood T cell repertoires in COVID-19. TCRdb's copy holds only in-frame clones and misses some; the assay was immunoSEQ multiplex PCR. The table records 120,000 to 150,000 clones, roughly 79% of them present only once. Sequencing was carried out using peripheral blood. Source of these receptors: a man between 45 and 60 years old with active or convalescent COVID-19.

The chain joins TRBV3-1 (or the pseudogene TRBV3-2) to TRBJ1-6, with D possibly matching TRBD1 (6 bases). The CDR3 runs 15 residues. Germline V gene sequence: CDR1 LGHDT, CDR2 YNNKEL (reference sequence). The germline V and J ends were trimmed by 5 bases and 14 bases, with 22 bases remaining between them. Here the CDR3 DNA reads TGTGCCAGCAGCTACTCGGACAGAGGAATTTTAGCCCTCCACTTT. Protein sequence: CASSYSDRGILALHF.

V and J are TRBV19 and TRBJ1-1; tentatively, D is TRBD1 (6 bases). In germline, CDR1 is LNHDA, CDR2 SQIVND (reference sequence). V gave up 2 bases and J gave up 1 base, with 11 bases separating them. This CDR3 has 15 residues. The CDR3 nucleotides read TGTGCCAGTAGTATAACAGGGCCGCGGAACACTGAAGCTTTCTTT. Protein sequence: CASSITGPRNTEAFF.

The CDR3 loop is CASSQDLQGNYGYTF. The CDR3 DNA sequence: TGCGCCAGCAGCCAAGATTTACAGGGCAACTATGGCTACACCTTC. The chain uses TRBV4-1 and TRBJ1-2, with D tentatively TRBD1 (6 bases). Trimming took 0 bases from V and 2 from J, leaving 10 bases between them. Per germline, CDR1 MGHRA and CDR2 YSYEKL. The CDR3 is made up of 15 amino acids.

V usage is TRBV7-9 and J usage is TRBJ1-1; weak D call: TRBD1 (6 bases). The CDR3 has 13 residues. V lost 5 bases and J 11 bases, leaving 18 bases between the germline ends. CDR1 and CDR2 (germline): SEHNR, FQNEAQ (reference sequence). The CDR3 DNA reads as TGTGCCAGCAGCAATAGGGGGTCGCAGGGCGCTTTCTTT. It yields the protein CASSNRGSQGAFF.

This clone appeared a few times. V and J are TRBV11-2 and TRBJ2-1; D might be TRBD2 (6 bases). The CDR3 extends over 15 amino acids. V lost 5 bases to trimming and J lost 6 bases, with 17 bases between them. In germline, CDR1 is SGHAT, CDR2 FQNNGV. The CDR3 loop is CASSGSGTGPNEQFF. CDR3 bases: TGTGCCAGCAGCGGATCCGGGACTGGCCCCAATGAGCAGTTCTTC. The complete variable domain, with remaining parts taken from reference TRBV11-2 and TRBJ2-1, reads EAGVAQSPRYKIIEKRQSVAFWCNPISGHATLYWYQQILGQGPKLLIQFQNNGVVDDSQLPKDRFSAERLKGVDSTLKIQPAKLEDSAVYLCASSGSGTGPNEQFFGPGTRLTVL.

This clone occurred a few times. The genes are TRBV29-1 and TRBJ2-3; 7 positions agree with TRBD1. V was pared by 8 bases and J by 10 bases, with 15 bases of the junction left unmatched. Germline lookup yields CDR1 SQVTM and CDR2 ANQGSEA. This CDR3 has 13 amino acids. CDR3 sequence reads: CSSNRGEGMAQYF. CDR3 bases: TGCAGCTCCAACAGGGGAGAGGGGATGGCGCAGTATTTT.

In nucleotides, the CDR3 is TGTGCCAGCAGCCCCGGAGGGGGAAACACCATATATTTT. Amino acid sequence: CASSPGGGNTIYF. The J gene is TRBJ1-3, the V gene TRBV6-5; D remains unclear. This CDR3 is 13 amino acids long. The V and J ends lost 6 bases and 4 bases respectively, with 10 bases between them. The germline gives CDR1 MNHEY, CDR2 SVGAGI.

The count of this clone is one. The chain has TRBV7-2 and TRBJ2-7; TRBD2 matches 8 bases. The junction had 10 bases not matched to a gene; V was cut back by 5 bases and J by 4 bases. Germline V lookup: CDR1 SGHTA, CDR2 FQGNSA. CDR3 length: 15 amino acids. CDR3 loop: CASSISSGNPYEQYF. The DNA for the CDR3 is TGTGCCAGCAGCATTAGTAGCGGGAACCCTTACGAGCAGTACTTC.

The rearrangement links TRBV2 to TRBJ1-6; D gene uncertain. Trimming cost V 7 bases and J 6 bases, with 16 bases left between them. The CDR3 has 15 residues. CDR1 is SNHLY, CDR2 FYNNEI, per germline. For the CDR3, the DNA is TGTGCCAGCACCAACTCCTACCGGTCTAATTCACCCCTCCACTTT. Protein: CASTNSYRSNSPLHF.

The chain has TRBV15 and TRBJ2-1; TRBD2 aligns across 7 bases. The CDR3 covers 15 residues. In germline, CDR1 is LNHNV, CDR2 YYDKDF (reference sequence). The V gene end was trimmed by 1 base and the J gene end by 0 bases; junction bases not matched to a gene: 0. The CDR3, as DNA: TGTGCCACCAGCAGAGGCGGGAGCTCCTACAATGAGCAGTTCTTC. Residues: CATSRGGSSYNEQFF.

The gene calls are TRBV19 and TRBJ2-1; the match to TRBD2 covers 10 bases. Unmatched junction bases numbered 5, after V lost 5 bases and J lost 4 bases. Germline CDR1 reads LNHDA; CDR2 reads SQIVND (reference sequence). CDR3 length: 15 amino acids. DNA of the CDR3: TGTGCCAGTAGTGTAGGACTAGCGGAATACAATGAGCAGTTCTTC. The encoded protein is CASSVGLAEYNEQFF.

This clone showed up just a few times. This rearrangement joins TRBV11-2 to TRBJ1-1; D unresolved. The CDR3 is 12 amino acids. The germline CDR1 and CDR2 sequences are SGHAT and FQNNGV. Trimming removed 5 bases from V and 10 bases from J, with 14 bases in between. The CDR3 DNA follows: TGTGCCAGCAGCCCCCGACCGGGTGGAGCTTTCTTT. Its protein product is CASSPRPGGAFF.

The chain combines TRBV2 with TRBJ2-1; 8 bases line up with TRBD1. The germline gives CDR1 SNHLY, CDR2 FYNNEI. CDR3 length: 13 amino acids. Germline trimming cut 4 bases from V and 8 bases from J; bases unmatched to any gene: 4. The CDR3 spells CASSGDRGHEQFF. DNA of the CDR3: TGTGCCAGCAGTGGAGACAGGGGTCATGAGCAGTTCTTC. Complete variable domain (other parts from reference TRBV2 and TRBJ2-1): EPEVTQTPSHQVTQMGQEVILRCVPISNHLYFYWYRQILGQKVEFLVSFYNNEISEKSEIFDDQFSVERPDGSNFTLKIRSTKLEDSAMYFCASSGDRGHEQFFGPGTRLTVL.

A remark on this clone: Different DNA sequences within this sample yield the same CDR3. The chain has TRBV9 and TRBJ2-7; 10 bases agree with TRBD2. Germline assignment: CDR1 SGDLS and CDR2 YYNGEE. This CDR3 region has 15 residues. The V and J ends lost 2 bases and 0 bases, in that order; junction bases with no gene match: 2. This CDR3 is CASSVSGGSSYEQYF. The DNA for the CDR3 is TGTGCCAGCAGCGTTAGCGGGGGGAGCTCCTACGAGCAGTACTTC.

The rearrangement uses TRBV4-1 and TRBJ1-1, with 9 nucleotides matching TRBD1. V was clipped by 5 bases and J by 3 bases; unmatched bases: 4. Germline CDR1 reads MGHRA; CDR2 reads YSYEKL. This CDR3 comprises 14 residues. CDR3 sequence: CASSETGGDTEAFF. CDR3 in DNA: TGCGCCAGCAGCGAGACAGGGGGAGACACTGAAGCTTTCTTT.

The chain employs TRBV2 and TRBJ1-3; 9 bases map to TRBD1. The CDR3 is made up of 14 amino acids. Trimming took 6 bases from V and 4 from J; bases not matched to a gene: 4. Germline assignment: CDR1 SNHLY and CDR2 FYNNEI. CDR3 DNA: TGTGCCAGCAGCGACAGGGGGACAGGAAACACCATATATTTT. Translated: CASSDRGTGNTIYF.

J is TRBJ2-3 and V is TRBV7-9; no reliable D call. Trimming cost V 2 bases and J 2 bases, with 11 bases left between them. Germline V gene data show CDR1 as SEHNR and CDR2 as FQNEAQ (reference sequence). The length of the CDR3 is 15 residues. The CDR3 loop is CASSLSTALTDTQYF. The CDR3 region has the DNA TGTGCCAGCAGCTTATCTACAGCCCTCACAGATACGCAGTATTTT.

The count of this clone is one. V usage is TRBV27 and J usage is TRBJ2-7; 7 bases are a match to TRBD1. The V segment lost 5 bases and the J segment 1 base; nucleotides outside the gene matches: 5. The CDR3 loop spans 14 amino acids. CDR1 and CDR2 (germline): MNHEY, SMNVEV (reference sequence). In nucleotides, the CDR3 is TGTGCCAGCAGTACGCCGACAGGGTCCTACGAGCAGTACTTC. The encoded protein is CASSTPTGSYEQYF.

The chain employs TRBV7-3 and TRBJ2-2; 12 nucleotides line up with TRBD1. The CDR3 has 16 residues. Trimming took 5 bases from V and 3 from J; bases not matched to a gene: 4. CDR1 and CDR2 from the germline V gene are SGHTA and FQGTGA. Written as DNA, the CDR3 is TGTGCCAGCAGCCCGGGACAGGGGGCCCACACCGGGGAGCTGTTTTTT. This translates into CASSPGQGAHTGELFF. The full variable domain, completed using reference TRBV7-3 and TRBJ2-2, is GAGVSQTPSNKVTEKGKYVELRCDPISGHTALYWYRQSLGQGPEFLIYFQGTGAADDSGLPNDRFFAVRPEGSVSTLKIQRTERGDSAVYLCASSPGQGAHTGELFFGEGSRLTVL.

J is TRBJ2-1 and V is TRBV29-1; TRBD1 might be the D (6 bases). Germline values: CDR1 SQVTM, CDR2 ANQGSEA. Deletions cut 7 bases from V and 2 bases from J, with 18 bases between. CDR3 length: 15 amino acids. CDR3: CSAESLDSTYNEQFF. CDR3 DNA sequence: TGCAGCGCAGAAAGTTTGGACAGTACCTACAATGAGCAGTTCTTC.

This clone was observed once. V is TRBV9 and J is TRBJ2-7; 9 bases are a match to TRBD2. V shed 4 bases and J 7 bases; nucleotides not matched to a gene: 12. The length of the CDR3 is 15 residues. From germline, CDR1 is SGDLS and CDR2 YYNGEE. The CDR3 coding sequence is TGTGCCAGCAGCCCCGCGGCGGGAGGGCCGGGTGAGCAGTACTTC. Amino acids: CASSPAAGGPGEQYF.

This CDR3 is CASSSGTGLSYGYTF. CDR3 nucleotide sequence: TGCGCCAGCAGCTCTGGGACAGGGTTGAGCTATGGCTACACCTTC. The V and J genes are TRBV5-1 and TRBJ1-2, with 9 bases matching TRBD1. V lost 3 bases, J lost 4 bases, and 7 bases stayed unmatched. Germline V gives CDR1 SGHRS, CDR2 YFSETQ. CDR3 size: 15 residues. Using reference TRBV5-1 and TRBJ1-2 for the parts outside the CDR3, the full variable domain is KAGVTQTPRYLIKTRGQQVTLSCSPISGHRSVSWYQQTPGQGLQFLFEYFSETQRNKGNFPGRFSGRQFSNSRSEMNVSTLELGDSALYLCASSSGTGLSYGYTFGSGTRLTVV.

This clone was seen many times. The gene calls are TRBV27 and TRBJ1-5; no clear D. CDR1 and CDR2 from the germline V gene are MNHEY and SMNVEV (reference sequence). The CDR3 covers 14 residues. Trimming stripped 5 bases from V and 4 bases from J, with 12 bases between. This chain's CDR3 is CASSPSLANQPQHF. CDR3 nucleotide sequence: TGTGCCAGCAGTCCATCCCTAGCGAATCAGCCCCAGCATTTT.

The chain has TRBV24-1 and TRBJ2-7, with D possibly matching TRBD2 (6 bases). V was trimmed by 2 bases and J by 2 bases, leaving 6 bases between them. This CDR3 is built from 13 residues. Germline V gene sequence: CDR1 KGHDR, CDR2 SFDVKD. The CDR3 DNA is TGTGCCACCAGTGATTGGGGGGCCTACGAGCAGTACTTC. Translated, it gives CATSDWGAYEQYF.

V and J are TRBV10-3 and TRBJ2-2, with a weak D call TRBD2 (5 bases). There are 17 residues in the CDR3. Trimming took off 0 bases at V and 2 bases at J, with 13 bases between the two ends. From germline, CDR1 is ENHRY and CDR2 SYGVKD. The CDR3 is CAISESGASLNTGELFF. In DNA, the CDR3 is TGTGCCATCAGTGAGTCGGGAGCCTCCCTTAACACCGGGGAGCTGTTTTTT.

V usage is TRBV7-6 and J usage is TRBJ2-5; 7 bases align to TRBD1. The V and J ends lost 1 base and 1 base, in that order; junction bases with no gene match: 9. CDR1 SGHVS and CDR2 FNYEAQ come from the germline V gene. CDR3 size: 17 residues. For the CDR3, the DNA is TGTGCCAGCAGCTTAGAGGGGTGGGCAGGGGGCCAAGAGACCCAGTACTTC. This gives the protein CASSLEGWAGGQETQYF.

CDR3 sequence: CASSRDTEAFF. The CDR3, as DNA: TGTGCCAGCAGTAGAGATACTGAAGCTTTCTTT. V gene TRBV6-5 combines with J gene TRBJ1-1; D gene unclear. From germline, CDR1 is MNHEY and CDR2 SVGAGI. The CDR3 consists of 11 residues. The V gene lost 5 bases and the J gene lost 5 bases, with 6 bases spanning the gap.